The T cell receptor beta chain described here comes from a study of identical twins. Study-wide results and limits: Invariant cells of the MAIT and iNKT types might have partly distorted the zero-insertion analyses. Out-of-frame alpha sequences common to twins were enriched for low generation probability.

TCRdb recomputed calls from the 5' RACE reads with MiXCR, one row per CDR3 protein. The table records about 570,000 distinct CDR3 sequences, roughly 9.5% of them present only once. To note about this clonotype: Its cognate antigen is unknown.

The CDR3 covers 13 residues. Germline V gene sequence: CDR1 DFQATT, CDR2 SNEGSKA (reference sequence). V lost 6 bases, J lost 4 bases, and 4 bases stayed unmatched. These records were also assigned to another study, of yellow fever vaccine responses in identical twins.

Sequencing was carried out using PBMCs. This sequence originates from a woman aged 18-30 years in good health. The rearrangement uses TRBV20-1 and TRBJ2-1; 9 bases map to TRBD2. The CDR3 coding sequence is TGCAGTGCGGGCGGGGGGGATTACAATGAGCAGTTCTTC. Amino acids: CSAGGGDYNEQFF.